The entry that follows covers one T cell receptor (beta chain) sequence. Its antigen is still unknown. The data were obtained in a study of T cell responses to AZD1222 COVID-19 vaccine. Broader study findings: Elevations in Spike-specific TCR breadth and depth followed administration of two AZD1222 doses. The donors showed a predominance of white British ancestry and of females, with possible underestimation of clonal diversity. Among those given AZD1222, only six were seropositive at baseline.

The V and J ends lost 5 bases and 8 bases, in that order; junction bases with no gene match: 6. CDR3 size: 14 residues. CDR1 is MNHEY, CDR2 SMNVEV, per germline (reference sequence). Produced via immunoSEQ multiplex PCR; TCRdb's table is partial and in-frame only. The sample consists of approximately 100,000 clones, over 90% of them appearing once. Sample: peripheral blood, taken on day 0 of AZD1222 vaccination. V gene TRBV27 combines with J gene TRBJ2-1, with 10 bases identical to TRBD2. This TCR was recovered from an adult in good health. Written as DNA, the CDR3 is TGTGCCAGCAGTCCTAGCGGGGGCGGCGATGAGCAGTTCTTC. It codes for CASSPSGGGDEQFF.